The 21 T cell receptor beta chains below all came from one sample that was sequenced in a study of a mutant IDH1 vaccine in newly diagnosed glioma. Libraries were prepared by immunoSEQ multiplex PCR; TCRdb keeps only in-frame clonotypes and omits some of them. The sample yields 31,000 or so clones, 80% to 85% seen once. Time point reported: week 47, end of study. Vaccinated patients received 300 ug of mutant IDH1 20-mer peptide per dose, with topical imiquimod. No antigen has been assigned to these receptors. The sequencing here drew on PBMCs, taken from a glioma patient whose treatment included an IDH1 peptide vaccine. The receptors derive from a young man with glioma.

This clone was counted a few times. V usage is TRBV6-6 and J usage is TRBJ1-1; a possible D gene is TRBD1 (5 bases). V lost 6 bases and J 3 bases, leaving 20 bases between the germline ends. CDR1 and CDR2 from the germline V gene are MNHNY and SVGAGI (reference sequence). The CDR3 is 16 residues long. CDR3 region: CASRRTGFGTDTEAFF. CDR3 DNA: TGTGCCAGCAGAAGAACGGGGTTTGGGACTGACACTGAAGCTTTCTTT.

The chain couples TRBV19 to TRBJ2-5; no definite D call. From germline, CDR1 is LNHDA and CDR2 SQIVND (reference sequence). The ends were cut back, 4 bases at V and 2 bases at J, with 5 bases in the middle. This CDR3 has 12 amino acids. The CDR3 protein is CASSTEQETQYF. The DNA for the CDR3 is TGTGCCAGTAGTACCGAACAAGAGACCCAGTACTTC.

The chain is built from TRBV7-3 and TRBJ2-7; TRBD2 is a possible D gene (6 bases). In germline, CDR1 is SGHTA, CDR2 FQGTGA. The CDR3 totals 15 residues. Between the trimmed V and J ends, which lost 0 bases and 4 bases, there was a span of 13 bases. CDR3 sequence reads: CASSLTGGRGYEQYF. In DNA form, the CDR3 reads TGTGCCAGCAGCTTAACGGGCGGGCGGGGATACGAGCAGTACTTC. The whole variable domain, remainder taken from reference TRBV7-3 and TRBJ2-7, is GAGVSQTPSNKVTEKGKYVELRCDPISGHTALYWYRQSLGQGPEFLIYFQGTGAADDSGLPNDRFFAVRPEGSVSTLKIQRTERGDSAVYLCASSLTGGRGYEQYFGPGTRLTVT.

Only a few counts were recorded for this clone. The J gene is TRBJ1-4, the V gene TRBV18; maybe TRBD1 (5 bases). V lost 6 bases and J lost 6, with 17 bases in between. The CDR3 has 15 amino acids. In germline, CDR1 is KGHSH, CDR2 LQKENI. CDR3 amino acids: CASSQLGTDDEKLFF. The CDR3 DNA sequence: TGTGCCAGCTCCCAGTTGGGGACGGATGATGAAAAACTGTTTTTT.

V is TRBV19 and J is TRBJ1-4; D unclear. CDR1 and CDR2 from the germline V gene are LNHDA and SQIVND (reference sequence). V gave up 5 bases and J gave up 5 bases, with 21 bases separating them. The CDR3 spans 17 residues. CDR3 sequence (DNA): TGTGCCAGTAGTCCCCTTATCGAGGGCGTGCCCAATGAAAAACTGTTTTTT. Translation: CASSPLIEGVPNEKLFF. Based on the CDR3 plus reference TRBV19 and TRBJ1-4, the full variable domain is DGGITQSPKYLFRKEGQNVTLSCEQNLNHDAMYWYRQDPGQGLRLIYYSQIVNDFQKGDIAEGYSVSREKKESFPLTVTSAQKNPTAFYLCASSPLIEGVPNEKLFFGSGTQLSVL.

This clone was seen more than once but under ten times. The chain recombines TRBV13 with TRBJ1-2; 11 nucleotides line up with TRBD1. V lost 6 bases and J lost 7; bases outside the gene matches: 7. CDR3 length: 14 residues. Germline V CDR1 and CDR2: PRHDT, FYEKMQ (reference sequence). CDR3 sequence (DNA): TGTGCCAGCAGATCTGGACAGGGGGCTCTTGGCTACACCTTC. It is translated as CASRSGQGALGYTF.

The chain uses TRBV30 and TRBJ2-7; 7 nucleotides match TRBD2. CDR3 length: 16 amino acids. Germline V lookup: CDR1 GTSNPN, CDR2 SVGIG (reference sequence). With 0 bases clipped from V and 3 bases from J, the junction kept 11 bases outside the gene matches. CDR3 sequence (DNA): TGTGCCTGGAGTGTACGAAGTGGGAGGGGAGTCTACGAGCAGTACTTC. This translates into CAWSVRSGRGVYEQYF. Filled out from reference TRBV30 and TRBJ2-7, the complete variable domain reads SQTIHQWPATLVQPVGSPLSLECTVEGTSNPNLYWYRQAAGRGLQLLFYSVGIGQISSEVPQNLSASRPQDRQFILSSKKLLLSDSGFYLCAWSVRSGRGVYEQYFGPGTRLTVT.

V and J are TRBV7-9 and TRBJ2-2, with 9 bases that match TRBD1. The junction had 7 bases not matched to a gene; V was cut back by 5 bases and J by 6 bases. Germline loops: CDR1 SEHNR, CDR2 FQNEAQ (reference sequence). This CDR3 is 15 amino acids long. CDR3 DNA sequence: TGTGCCAGCAGCCCACGGGACAGGGAGTCCGGGGAGCTGTTTTTT. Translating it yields CASSPRDRESGELFF.

The CDR3 DNA reads TGTGCCAGCAGACGATCATCGGGACTAGCGGGGAATGAGCAGTTCTTC. This encodes CASRRSSGLAGNEQFF. V usage is TRBV7-2 and J usage is TRBJ2-1, with 13 positions matching TRBD2. The trim removed 6 bases at V and 7 bases at J, leaving 9 bases unmatched. Germline V gene data show CDR1 as SGHTA and CDR2 as FQGNSA. The CDR3 is 16 residues long. Complete variable domain (other parts from reference TRBV7-2 and TRBJ2-1): GAGVSQSPSNKVTEKGKDVELRCDPISGHTALYWYRQSLGQGLEFLIYFQGNSAPDKSGLPSDRFSAERTGGSVSTLTIQRTQQEDSAVYLCASRRSSGLAGNEQFFGPGTRLTVL.

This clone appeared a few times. The CDR3 coding sequence is TGTGCCAGCAGCGTAGGGGCCTCCAACTCCTACGAGCAGTACTTC. Protein: CASSVGASNSYEQYF. The gene calls are TRBV9 and TRBJ2-7; D is uncertain. The germline V gene encodes CDR1 SGDLS and CDR2 YYNGEE. Trimming cost V 0 bases and J 0 bases, with 10 bases left between them. There are 15 residues in the CDR3. The whole variable domain, remainder taken from reference TRBV9 and TRBJ2-7, is DSGVTQTPKHLITATGQRVTLRCSPRSGDLSVYWYQQSLDQGLQFLIQYYNGEERAKGNILERFSAQQFPDLHSELNLSSLELGDSALYFCASSVGASNSYEQYFGPGTRLTVT.

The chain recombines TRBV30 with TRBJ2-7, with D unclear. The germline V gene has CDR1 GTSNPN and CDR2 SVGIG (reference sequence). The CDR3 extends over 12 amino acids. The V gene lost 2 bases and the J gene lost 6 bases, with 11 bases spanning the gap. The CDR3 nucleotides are TGTGCCTGGAGTAGGGTAAGGCGCGAGCAGTACTTC. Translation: CAWSRVRREQYF.

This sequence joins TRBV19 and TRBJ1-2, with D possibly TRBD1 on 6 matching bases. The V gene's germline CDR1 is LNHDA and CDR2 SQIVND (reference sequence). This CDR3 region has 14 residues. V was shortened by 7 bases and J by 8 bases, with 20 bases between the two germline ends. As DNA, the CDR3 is TGTGCCAGTAACAATATGACAGGTTCCGACGGCTACACCTTC. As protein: CASNNMTGSDGYTF.

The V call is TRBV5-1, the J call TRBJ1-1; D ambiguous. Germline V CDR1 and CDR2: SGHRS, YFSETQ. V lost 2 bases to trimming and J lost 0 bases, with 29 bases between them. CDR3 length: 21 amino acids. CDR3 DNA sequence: TGCGCCAGCAGCTTATGGACTGGACGATTGGCCAGTAGCGGCATGAACACTGAAGCTTTCTTT. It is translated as CASSLWTGRLASSGMNTEAFF.

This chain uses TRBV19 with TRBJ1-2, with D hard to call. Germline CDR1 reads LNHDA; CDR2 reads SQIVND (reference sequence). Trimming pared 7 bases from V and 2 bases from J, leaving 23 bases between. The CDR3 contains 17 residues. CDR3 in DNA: TGTGCCAGTATTCAAACGTCCGGGCAGAACAGAAACTATGGCTACACCTTC. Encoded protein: CASIQTSGQNRNYGYTF. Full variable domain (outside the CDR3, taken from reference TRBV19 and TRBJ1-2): DGGITQSPKYLFRKEGQNVTLSCEQNLNHDAMYWYRQDPGQGLRLIYYSQIVNDFQKGDIAEGYSVSREKKESFPLTVTSAQKNPTAFYLCASIQTSGQNRNYGYTFGSGTRLTVV.

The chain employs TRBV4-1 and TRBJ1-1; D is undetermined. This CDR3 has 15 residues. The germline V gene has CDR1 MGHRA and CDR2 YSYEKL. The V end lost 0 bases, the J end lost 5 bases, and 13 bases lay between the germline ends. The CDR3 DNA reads TGCGCCAGCAGCCAAGATACCGCCTATAGGACTGAAGCTTTCTTT. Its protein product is CASSQDTAYRTEAFF.

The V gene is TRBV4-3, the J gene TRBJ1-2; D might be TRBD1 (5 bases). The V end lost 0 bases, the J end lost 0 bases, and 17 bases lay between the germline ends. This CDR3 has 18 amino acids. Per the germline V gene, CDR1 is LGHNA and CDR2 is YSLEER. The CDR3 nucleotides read TGCGCCAGCAGCCAAGAAGATTCAGGTCAGGGATCTAACTATGGCTACACCTTC. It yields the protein CASSQEDSGQGSNYGYTF.

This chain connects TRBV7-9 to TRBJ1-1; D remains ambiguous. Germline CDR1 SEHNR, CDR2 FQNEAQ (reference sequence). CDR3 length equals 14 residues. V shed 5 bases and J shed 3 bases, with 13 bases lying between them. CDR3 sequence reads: CASSPYRGDTEAFF. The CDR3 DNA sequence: TGTGCCAGCAGCCCATATCGCGGGGACACTGAAGCTTTCTTT.

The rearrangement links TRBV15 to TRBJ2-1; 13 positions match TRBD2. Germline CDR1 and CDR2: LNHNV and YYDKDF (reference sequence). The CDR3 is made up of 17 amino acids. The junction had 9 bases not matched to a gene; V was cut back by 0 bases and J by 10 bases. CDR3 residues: CATSRDLGLAGRHEQFF. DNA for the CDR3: TGTGCCACCAGCAGAGATTTGGGACTAGCGGGACGACACGAGCAGTTCTTC.

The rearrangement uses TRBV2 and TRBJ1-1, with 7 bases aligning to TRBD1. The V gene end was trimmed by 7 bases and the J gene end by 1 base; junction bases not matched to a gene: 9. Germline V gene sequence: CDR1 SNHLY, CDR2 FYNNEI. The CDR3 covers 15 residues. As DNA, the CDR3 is TGTGCCAGCAAAGCCCCCAGGGGGGAGAACACTGAAGCTTTCTTT. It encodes CASKAPRGENTEAFF.

The CDR3, as DNA: TGTGCCAGCAGTGAACTATCAGGTGGAAACACCATATATTTT. Protein: CASSELSGGNTIYF. The chain joins TRBV6-1 to TRBJ1-3, with D hard to call. Looked up from germline, CDR1 is MNHNS and CDR2 is SASEGT. The V end was cut by 2 bases, the J end by 3 bases, with 8 bases between. The CDR3 runs 14 residues.

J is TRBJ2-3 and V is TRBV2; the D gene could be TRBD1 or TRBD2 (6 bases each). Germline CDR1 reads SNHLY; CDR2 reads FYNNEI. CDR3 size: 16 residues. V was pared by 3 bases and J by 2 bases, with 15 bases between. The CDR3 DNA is TGTGCCAGCAGTGAGGGGGAAGGGGGGATCACAGATACGCAGTATTTT. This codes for CASSEGEGGITDTQYF.